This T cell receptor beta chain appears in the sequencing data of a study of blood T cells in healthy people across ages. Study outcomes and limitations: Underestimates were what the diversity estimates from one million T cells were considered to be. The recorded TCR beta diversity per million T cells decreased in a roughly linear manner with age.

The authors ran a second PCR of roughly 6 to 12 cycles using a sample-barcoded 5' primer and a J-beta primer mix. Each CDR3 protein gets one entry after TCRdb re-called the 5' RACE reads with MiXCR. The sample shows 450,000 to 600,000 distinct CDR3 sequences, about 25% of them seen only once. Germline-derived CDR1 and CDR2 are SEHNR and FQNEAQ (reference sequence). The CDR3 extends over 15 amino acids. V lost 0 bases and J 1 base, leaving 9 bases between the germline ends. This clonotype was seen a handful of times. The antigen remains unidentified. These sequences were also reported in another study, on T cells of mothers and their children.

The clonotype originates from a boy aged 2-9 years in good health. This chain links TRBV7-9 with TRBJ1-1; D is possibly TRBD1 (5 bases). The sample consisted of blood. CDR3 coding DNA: TGTGCCAGCAGCTTAGCGGGACTGAAGAACACTGAAGCTTTCTTT. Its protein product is CASSLAGLKNTEAFF. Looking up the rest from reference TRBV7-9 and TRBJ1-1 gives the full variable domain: DTGVSQNPRHKITKRGQNVTFRCDPISEHNRLYWYRQTLGQGPEFLTYFQNEAQLEKSRLLSDRFSAERPKGSFSTLEIQRTEQGDSAMYLCASSLAGLKNTEAFFGQGTRLTVV.